The 2 T cell receptor beta chains below were found in one sample sequenced in a study of T cell responses to AZD1222 COVID-19 vaccine. The assay was immunoSEQ multiplex PCR, and TCRdb's table has in-frame clones only and misses some. The sample contains some 150,000 clones, approximately 85% of which appear only once. The source was peripheral blood, collected on day 0 of AZD1222 vaccination. The receptors shown here come from an adult in good health.

This clone has a handful of counts. The rearrangement joins TRBV12-3 or TRBV12-4 to TRBJ1-5; perhaps TRBD1 as D (5 bases). The V and J ends lost 5 bases and 11 bases respectively, with 16 bases between them. The CDR3 length is 13 residues. CDR3 protein: CASSPGTEKAQHF. The CDR3 DNA reads TGTGCCAGCAGTCCCGGGACGGAAAAAGCCCAGCATTTT.

J is TRBJ2-7 and V is TRBV5-1, with TRBD1 matching over 8 bases. CDR1 and CDR2 (germline): SGHRS, YFSETQ. The CDR3 sequence is 12 residues long. Trimming at V came to 4 bases and at J to 5 bases, leaving 2 bases not matched to a gene. CDR3 in amino acids: CASSPQGDEQYF. The CDR3 nucleotides read TGCGCCAGCAGCCCACAGGGGGACGAGCAGTACTTC. Full variable domain (rest looked up from reference TRBV5-1 and TRBJ2-7): KAGVTQTPRYLIKTRGQQVTLSCSPISGHRSVSWYQQTPGQGLQFLFEYFSETQRNKGNFPGRFSGRQFSNSRSEMNVSTLELGDSALYLCASSPQGDEQYFGPGTRLTVT.